This T cell receptor beta chain comes out of a study of blood T cell repertoires in COVID-19. Germline CDR1 and CDR2: DFQATT and SNEGSKA (reference sequence). This CDR3 is 11 amino acids long. With V trimmed by 7 bases and J by 6 bases, 4 bases remained unmatched. This clone was detected a few times. The repertoire was sequenced with immunoSEQ multiplex PCR; TCRdb's copy has only in-frame clones and lacks some. The table records under 200,000 clones, around 87% of them present only once. The chain links TRBV20-1 to TRBJ2-7; TRBD1 matches at 9 bases. The sample was peripheral blood. This receptor was obtained from a woman older than 75 with COVID-19, enrolled during active disease. DNA for the CDR3: TGCAGTGGGGACAGGGTCGGCGAGCAGTACTTC. It is translated as CSGDRVGEQYF.